The T cell receptor (beta chain) under discussion was sequenced for a study of type 1 regulatory T cells. Whole-study context: This in vitro CD4 product, T-allo10, is enriched for Tr1 cells and alloantigen-specific. Study outcomes and limitations: Compared with non-Tr1 cells, Tr1 cells showed a narrower TCR repertoire.

V lost 3 bases, J lost 5 bases, and 13 bases lay in between. The CDR3 totals 15 residues. One entry per CDR3 protein results from TCRdb running MiXCR on the reads. The sample shows about 65,000 distinct CDR3 sequences, 49% of them seen only once. Comments on this clonotype: Its antigen remains unknown.

The TCR originated in a human donor in good health. The sequenced sample was cultured non-Tr1 T cells, either the whole culture or a sorted T cell fraction (not recorded which). J is TRBJ2-2 and V is TRBV12-3 or TRBV12-4, with D perhaps matching TRBD1 or TRBD2 (6 bases each). The CDR3 region has the DNA TGTGCCAGCAGTTTCGTAGGGGGGAGGACCGGGGAGCTGTTTTTT. Translated: CASSFVGGRTGELFF.